Here is one TCR beta chain with its context. Its antigen is as yet unknown. These data originate in a study of cytomegalovirus exposure and HLA in healthy donors. Points from the study as a whole: Whilst most TCR sequences proved rare, a subset of public TCRs occurred across many donors. A few of the chains that were CMV-associated were confirmed in vitro to be specific for CMV antigens.

PCR was performed using 60 Vbeta and 13 Jbeta primers. Here immunoSEQ multiplex PCR was the method, and the copy in TCRdb shows in-frame clones only, minus some. The data contain approximately 160,000 clones, 65% to 85% of them seen just once; the ten biggest clones take up around 3%. The clonotype originates from a woman aged 45-65 years in good health and CMV-seropositive. What was sequenced was PBMCs.

The CDR3 region has the DNA TGTGCCAGCAAACAAGGACAGTCTGGTTGTCTAGCTTTCTTT. The encoded protein is CASKQGQSGCLAFF. J is TRBJ1-1 and V is TRBV6-5; a possible D gene is TRBD1 (6 bases). Germline values: CDR1 MNHEY, CDR2 SVGAGI. Trimming pared 7 bases from V and 10 bases from J, leaving 22 bases between. This CDR3 is 14 amino acids long.